A single count supports the clone carrying this T cell receptor (beta chain). Produced via immunoSEQ multiplex PCR; TCRdb's table is partial and in-frame only. The data show 75,000 to 90,000 clones, approximately 85% seen once. This specimen comes from a study of T cell responses to AZD1222 COVID-19 vaccine. The specimen comprised peripheral blood, sampled 28 days after the second AZD1222 dose. This sequence was found in an adult who received the AZD1222 COVID-19 vaccine.

CDR3 sequence reads: CASSPRVNEQFF. CDR3 bases: TGTGCCAGCAGCCCAAGGGTCAATGAGCAGTTCTTC. The chain employs TRBV12-3 or TRBV12-4 and TRBJ2-1, with D unresolved. This CDR3 has 12 residues. Trimming removed 6 bases from V and 6 bases from J, with 9 bases in between.